Listed below are T cell receptor beta chains from one sample, sequenced in a study of T cell responses to AZD1222 COVID-19 vaccine. Method: immunoSEQ multiplex PCR; TCRdb's copy keeps in-frame clones and lacks some. Seen here are fewer than 300,000 clones, roughly 93% observed once, and the top ten hold roughly 0.5%. The specimen was peripheral blood, collected on day 0 of AZD1222 vaccination. These receptors all stem from an adult in good health. CDR3s include the opening cysteine and the closing phenylalanine or tryptophan. A D gene is named only where the DNA matches it firmly. A clone size is listed for some rows: how often the clone was seen (once, few, many), or a class if it is expanded.

V	J	size	D	CDR3	DNA
TRBV12-5	TRBJ2-7	-	TRBD2	CASGPSREEAQYF	TGTGCTAGTGGCCCTTCCCGGGAGGAGGCGCAGTACTTC
TRBV28	TRBJ1-3	-	-	CASSLYPPGNTIYF	TGTGCCAGCAGTCTCTACCCCCCTGGAAACACCATATATTTT
TRBV5-4	TRBJ1-4	-	TRBD1	CASSNRGRNEKLFF	TGTGCCAGCAGTAACAGGGGGCGGAACGAAAAACTGTTTTTT
TRBV28	TRBJ2-1	-	TRBD2	CASRTSGRAGNEQFF	TGTGCCAGCAGGACTAGCGGGAGGGCCGGGAATGAGCAGTTCTTC
TRBV9	TRBJ2-6	-	TRBD2	CASSPSGGGSSGANVLTF	TGTGCCAGCAGCCCCTCGGGGGGTGGTAGCTCTGGGGCCAACGTCCTGACTTTC
TRBV4-1	TRBJ2-5	-	-	CASSHLGELRETQYF	TGCGCCAGCAGCCATTTGGGGGAGCTGCGAGAGACCCAGTACTTC
TRBV3-1/TRBV3-2	TRBJ2-7	-	TRBD1	CASSQATGAEQYF	TGTGCCAGCAGCCAAGCGACAGGGGCCGAGCAGTACTTC
TRBV18	TRBJ1-2	-	-	CASSPGAGNYGYTF	TGTGCCAGCTCACCAGGGGCAGGGAACTATGGCTACACCTTC
TRBV12-3/TRBV12-4	TRBJ1-6	-	-	CASRPTGDSPLHF	TGTGCCAGCAGACCCACGGGGGATTCACCCCTCCACTTT
TRBV28	TRBJ2-5	-	TRBD1	CASTSSQGAGETQYF	TGTGCCAGCACCTCTAGCCAGGGGGCAGGGGAGACCCAGTACTTC
TRBV6-1	TRBJ1-5	-	-	CASSEMDSNQPQHF	TGTGCCAGCAGTGAGATGGACAGTAATCAGCCCCAGCATTTT
TRBV6-1	TRBJ1-5	-	TRBD1	CASSERQGAKPQHF	TGTGCCAGCAGTGAAAGACAGGGTGCAAAGCCCCAGCATTTT
TRBV10-3	TRBJ2-7	-	-	CAITPNRDTYEQYF	TGTGCCATCACCCCGAACAGGGATACTTACGAGCAGTACTTC
TRBV2	TRBJ1-4	-	TRBD1	CASSEMGTGDNEKLFF	TGTGCCAGCAGTGAAATGGGAACAGGGGATAATGAAAAACTGTTTTTT
TRBV20-1	TRBJ2-7	-	TRBD2	CSASVAGGRYEQYF	TGCAGTGCTAGTGTAGCGGGGGGCCGGTACGAGCAGTACTTC
TRBV30	TRBJ2-7	once	-	CAWSVGFYEQYF	TGTGCCTGGAGTGTAGGATTCTACGAGCAGTACTTC
TRBV9	TRBJ2-7	-	-	CASSARNSYEQYF	TGTGCCAGCAGCGCCCGGAACTCCTACGAGCAGTACTTC
TRBV24-1	TRBJ2-1	-	-	CATSVGAQQFF	TGTGCCACCAGTGTAGGAGCCCAGCAGTTCTTC
TRBV3-1/TRBV3-2	TRBJ2-3	-	-	CASSPRTNTDTQYF	TGTGCCAGCAGCCCTCGGACTAACACAGATACGCAGTATTTT
TRBV24-1	TRBJ2-2	-	TRBD2	CATSDSGPGGVTGELFF	TGTGCCACCAGTGATTCCGGGCCGGGGGGAGTCACCGGGGAGCTGTTTTTT
TRBV7-2	TRBJ2-4	-	-	CASSSRVDGIQYF	TGTGCCAGCAGCTCCCGGGTAGACGGCATTCAGTACTTC
TRBV9	TRBJ2-7	-	-	CASSAEQGFDEQYF	TGTGCCAGCAGCGCAGAACAGGGTTTCGACGAGCAGTACTTC
TRBV6-2/TRBV6-3	TRBJ2-1	-	-	CASSYPRAAGPYNEQFF	TGTGCCAGCAGTTACCCTCGGGCCGCGGGACCCTACAATGAGCAGTTCTTC
TRBV5-1	TRBJ1-1	-	TRBD1	CASSLQGAQNTEAFF	TGCGCCAGCAGCTTGCAGGGGGCTCAGAACACTGAAGCTTTCTTT
TRBV28	TRBJ1-4	-	-	CASSLQGQKLFF	TGTGCCAGCAGTCTACAGGGACAAAAACTGTTTTTT
TRBV25-1	TRBJ2-1	-	TRBD2	CASSASGRARYNEQFF	TGTGCCAGCAGTGCTAGCGGGAGGGCGAGGTACAATGAGCAGTTCTTC
TRBV28	TRBJ1-5	-	-	CASSQGHSNQPQHF	TGTGCCAGCAGCCAGGGACATTCCAATCAGCCCCAGCATTTT
TRBV19	TRBJ1-5	-	-	CASRTDSNQPQHF	TGTGCCAGTAGGACAGATAGCAATCAGCCCCAGCATTTT
TRBV6-5	TRBJ1-2	once	-	CASRMRDTDYYGYTF	TGTGCCAGCAGAATGCGGGACACGGACTACTATGGCTACACCTTC
TRBV7-6	TRBJ2-1	-	-	CASARRDAASHEQFF	TGTGCCAGCGCCCGTCGGGACGCGGCATCCCATGAGCAGTTCTTC
TRBV9	TRBJ1-1	-	-	CASSARGTDTEAFF	TGTGCCAGCAGCGCGAGGGGGACGGACACTGAAGCTTTCTTT
TRBV18	TRBJ1-6	once	-	CASSPSQELPLHF	TGTGCCAGCTCACCAAGCCAGGAACTACCCCTCCACTTT
TRBV6-5	TRBJ2-5	-	-	CASSYSSRGLGETQYF	TGTGCCAGCAGTTACTCTTCACGGGGCCTTGGGGAGACCCAGTACTTC
TRBV18	TRBJ2-4	-	-	CASSPGGRLAKNIQYF	TGTGCCAGCTCACCAGGGGGACGTCTAGCCAAAAACATTCAGTACTTC
TRBV2	TRBJ1-6	-	TRBD1	CASSDDRGTALHF	TGTGCCAGCAGTGACGACAGGGGGACTGCCCTCCACTTT
TRBV7-9	TRBJ1-6	-	-	CASSLGSDNSPLHF	TGTGCCAGCAGCCTGGGGTCAGATAATTCACCCCTCCACTTT
TRBV28	TRBJ1-2	-	TRBD1	CASSIGTGTIYGYTF	TGTGCCAGCAGTATTGGGACAGGGACAATCTATGGCTACACCTTC
TRBV6-2/TRBV6-3	TRBJ2-5	-	-	CASSQGGETQYF	TGTGCCAGCAGCCAGGGAGGAGAGACCCAGTACTTC
TRBV6-5	TRBJ1-4	-	TRBD1	CASRRGTGGNEKLFF	TGTGCCAGCAGACGGGGGACAGGGGGCAATGAAAAACTGTTTTTT
TRBV19	TRBJ1-6	-	-	CASSSDNSPLHF	TGTGCCAGTAGTTCGGATAATTCACCCCTCCACTTT
TRBV19	TRBJ2-1	-	TRBD1	CASSARTGSSYNEQFF	TGTGCCAGTAGCGCACGGACAGGGAGCTCCTACAATGAGCAGTTCTTC
TRBV6-2/TRBV6-3	TRBJ1-2	-	-	CASSYRVLYGYTF	TGTGCCAGCAGTTACCGGGTCCTCTATGGCTACACCTTC